One and the same sample provided the 9 T cell receptor beta chains below, sequenced in a study of cytomegalovirus exposure and HLA in healthy donors. Amplification used 60 Vbeta primers and 13 Jbeta primers. Measured with immunoSEQ multiplex PCR; TCRdb has only the in-frame clones, and not every one. Found here are around 180,000 clones, approximately 80% of them singletons; the top ten hold approximately 0.47%. Specimen: PBMCs. The origin of the receptors is a woman in her forties or fifties in good health and CMV-seronegative.

The CDR3 region is CASSLDYTGQLYNEQFF. Here the CDR3 DNA reads TGTGCCAGCAGTCTCGACTATACGGGACAGCTTTACAATGAGCAGTTCTTC. The rearrangement joins TRBV5-4 to TRBJ2-1, with 7 positions matching TRBD1. Germline lookup yields CDR1 SGHNT and CDR2 YYREEE (reference sequence). The V gene end was trimmed by 5 bases and the J gene end by 4 bases; junction bases not matched to a gene: 15. The CDR3 has 17 amino acids. The entire variable domain, with the rest obtained from reference TRBV5-4 and TRBJ2-1, is as follows: ETGVTQSPTHLIKTRGQQVTLRCSSQSGHNTVSWYQQALGQGPQFIFQYYREEENGRGNFPPRFSGLQFPNYSSELNVNALELDDSALYLCASSLDYTGQLYNEQFFGPGTRLTVL.

Notes on this clone: Because the CDR3's place on the DNA is in doubt, the DNA is left out and the CDR3 is given as listed by TCRdb. J is TRBJ2-6 and V is TRBV5-6; TRBD1 reflects the table's D call only, with no check against the DNA. Termini included, the CDR3 measures 19 amino acids. Germline V CDR1 and CDR2: SGHDT, YYEEEE. CDR3 in amino acids: CASSLFSGQGVAGANVLTF.

The chain employs TRBV11-2 and TRBJ1-2; 7 bases match TRBD1. The germline CDR1 and CDR2 sequences are SGHAT and FQNNGV. The CDR3 consists of 14 residues. V trimming: 5 bases; J trimming: 7 bases; junction bases outside the gene matches: 10. The CDR3 region is CASSPTGTASGYTF. Here the CDR3 DNA reads TGTGCCAGCAGCCCCACGGGGACAGCTTCTGGCTACACCTTC.

The chain joins TRBV28 to TRBJ2-5, with D possibly TRBD2 on 5 matching bases. The J call may not be correct, given that the DNA end is closer to TRBJ2-7. Germline V gives CDR1 MDHEN, CDR2 SYDVKM. This CDR3 is 15 amino acids long. The CDR3 spells CASSVPGKGGYEQYF. As DNA, the CDR3 is TGTGCCAGCAGTGTACCGGGAAAGGGCGGCTACGAGCAGTACTTC.

This clone was counted between two and nine times. This chain uses TRBV9 with TRBJ1-2; tentative D call: TRBD1 (5 bases). The CDR3 contains 17 residues. Trimming cost V 0 bases and J 1 base, with 16 bases left between them. CDR1 is SGDLS and CDR2 is YYNGEE in the germline V gene. CDR3 sequence reads: CASSVVGEGWVNYGYTF. The CDR3 nucleotides read TGTGCCAGCAGCGTAGTAGGGGAAGGCTGGGTTAACTATGGCTACACCTTC.

This clone was found a few times. J is TRBJ2-5 and V is TRBV7-6; TRBD2 might be the D (7 bases). Trimming left V 2 bases short and J 4 bases short, with 17 bases between. The germline V gene encodes CDR1 SGHVS and CDR2 FNYEAQ. The CDR3 spans 16 residues. CDR3 DNA: TGTGCCAGCAGCTTATCCGGGGGGCTGGCTGGAGAGACCCAGTACTTC. Translated, it gives CASSLSGGLAGETQYF.

The chain recombines TRBV28 with TRBJ2-3, with 8 bases lining up with TRBD2. This CDR3 is built from 16 residues. V shed 4 bases and J 1 base; nucleotides not matched to a gene: 7. The germline V gene has CDR1 MDHEN and CDR2 SYDVKM. The chain's CDR3 is CASSSTSGRRTDTQYF. Here the CDR3 DNA reads TGTGCCAGCAGTTCTACTAGCGGTCGACGCACAGATACGCAGTATTTT.

In DNA form, the CDR3 reads TGTGCCAGCAGCCGCTCCCGGTCTAGCGGGGGGGAGTCAGATACGCAGTATTTT. Residues: CASSRSRSSGGESDTQYF. The genes are TRBV27 and TRBJ2-3; 12 nucleotides match TRBD2. After removal of 6 bases from V and 4 bases from J, the junction contained 14 bases not matched to a gene. The CDR3 length is 18 residues. Germline CDR1 reads MNHEY; CDR2 reads SMNVEV (reference sequence).

The chain carries TRBV29-1 and TRBJ1-3; 7 bases are a match to TRBD1. Germline assignment: CDR1 SQVTM and CDR2 ANQGSEA. The trim removed 7 bases at V and 2 bases at J, leaving 5 bases unmatched. This CDR3 region has 13 residues. In DNA form, the CDR3 reads TGCAGCGCCACCACAGGGGCTGGAAACACCATATATTTT. This sequence encodes CSATTGAGNTIYF. Filled out from reference TRBV29-1 and TRBJ1-3, the complete variable domain reads SAVISQKPSRDICQRGTSLTIQCQVDSQVTMMFWYRQQPGQSLTLIATANQGSEATYESGFVIDKFPISRPNLTFSTLTVSNMSPEDSSIYLCSATTGAGNTIYFGEGSWLTVV.